This T cell receptor (beta chain) was sequenced in a study of blood T cell repertoires in COVID-19. Study as a whole: Sources were T cells, B-cell-depleted T cells, or PBMCs; the material itself was cDNA or gDNA.

This CDR3 has 14 residues. V was clipped by 1 base and J by 0 bases, with 7 bases between them. CDR1 and CDR2 from the germline V gene are LGHNA and YSLEER. Sequencing was performed with immunoSEQ multiplex PCR; in TCRdb, only in-frame clones are kept and a portion is missing. The repertoire holds 95,000 to 150,000 clones, with about 82% as singletons. The specimen sequenced was peripheral blood. The clonotype was recovered from a man aged 55 to 70 with active or convalescent COVID-19. The gene calls are TRBV4-3 and TRBJ2-7, with D possibly being TRBD2 (5 bases). This chain's CDR3 is CASSQVLASYEQYF. The DNA for the CDR3 is TGCGCCAGCAGCCAAGTTCTAGCCTCCTACGAGCAGTACTTC.